This T cell receptor (beta chain) was profiled in a study of blood T cell repertoires in COVID-19. Study information: The samples span acute and convalescent COVID-19 from the United States, Italy and Spain. From T cells, B-cell-depleted T cells, or PBMCs came the material, which was cDNA or gDNA.

In the authors' methods: It was from reference gene primer amplification that nucleated cell counts were estimated. The repertoire was sequenced with immunoSEQ multiplex PCR; TCRdb's copy has only in-frame clones and lacks some. The V and J calls and clone size are taken from that table; D and trimming were inferred from the DNA. This table has around 100,000 clones, around 80% appearing once. The V and J ends lost 4 bases and 0 bases respectively, with 13 bases between them. CDR3 length: 16 residues. The germline CDR1 and CDR2 sequences are MNHNS and SASEGT. This chain connects TRBV6-1 to TRBJ1-3; D perhaps matches TRBD1 (6 bases). The TCR sequence derives from a human donor in a cohort sampled during active COVID-19. Sequencing used peripheral blood. For the CDR3, the DNA is TGTGCCAGCAGTGCTGGGAGGGGGAGCTCTGGAAACACCATATATTTT. This translates into CASSAGRGSSGNTIYF.